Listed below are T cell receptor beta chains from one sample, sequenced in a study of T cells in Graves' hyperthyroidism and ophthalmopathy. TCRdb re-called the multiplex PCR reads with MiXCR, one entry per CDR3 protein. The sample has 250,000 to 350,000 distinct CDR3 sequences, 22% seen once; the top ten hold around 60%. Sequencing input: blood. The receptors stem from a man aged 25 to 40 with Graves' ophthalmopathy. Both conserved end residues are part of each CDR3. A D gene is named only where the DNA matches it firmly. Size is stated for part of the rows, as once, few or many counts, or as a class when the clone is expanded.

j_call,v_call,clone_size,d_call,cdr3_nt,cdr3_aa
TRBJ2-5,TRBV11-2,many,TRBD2,TGTGCCAGCAGCCCCGGACTAGCGGAGACCCAGTACTTC,CASSPGLAETQYF
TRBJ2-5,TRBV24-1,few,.,TGTGCCACCAGTGATTTGAGTGATGGGACCCAGTACTTC,CATSDLSDGTQYF
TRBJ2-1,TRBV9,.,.,TGTGCCAGCAGCGTAGCGACTGGCAATGAGCAGTTCTTC,CASSVATGNEQFF
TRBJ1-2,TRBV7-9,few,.,TGTGCCAGCACCCCGGGTAGGGGTGAGGGAGGCTACACCTTC,CASTPGRGEGGYTF
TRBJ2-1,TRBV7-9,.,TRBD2,TGTGCCAGCACCCCGGCTAGCGGGAGTTCCTACAATGAGCAGTTCTTC,CASTPASGSSYNEQFF
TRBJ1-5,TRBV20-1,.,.,TGCAGTGCTAGTCGGGGACAGCCCCAGCATTTT,CSASRGQPQHF
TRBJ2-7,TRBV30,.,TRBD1,TGTGCCTGGAGTGAACAGGGGGCGTCCTACGAGCAGTACTTC,CAWSEQGASYEQYF
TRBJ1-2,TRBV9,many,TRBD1,TGTGCCAGCAGCCCCGACAGGGGAGGAGGCTACACCTTC,CASSPDRGGGYTF
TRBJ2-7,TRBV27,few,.,TGTGCCAGCGGAGACAGAAACTCCTACGAGCAGTACTTC,CASGDRNSYEQYF
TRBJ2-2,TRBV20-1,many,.,TGCAGTGCCCTACACCAGAACACCGGGGAGCTGTTTTTT,CSALHQNTGELFF
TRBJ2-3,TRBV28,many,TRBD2,TGTGCCAGCAGTCCGCAGGGACTAGCGGACACAGATACGCAGTATTTT,CASSPQGLADTDTQYF
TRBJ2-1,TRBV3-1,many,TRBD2,TGTGCCAGCAGCCAACGCGGGAGAAGCGGTGAGCAGTTCTTC,CASSQRGRSGEQFF
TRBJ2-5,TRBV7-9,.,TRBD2,TGTGCCAGCAGCAGACGTACCGGGACTAGCGGGGCGGAGACCCAGTACTTC,CASSRRTGTSGAETQYF
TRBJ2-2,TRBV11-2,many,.,TGTGCCAGCAGCTTATCGGTCGGGGAGCTGTTTTTT,CASSLSVGELFF
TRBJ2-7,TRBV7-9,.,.,TGTGCCAGCAGCCGCGGACCTAACTCCTACGAGCAGTACTTC,CASSRGPNSYEQYF
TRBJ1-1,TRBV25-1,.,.,TGTGCCAGCAGTGAGGGACCTGAAGCTTTCTTT,CASSEGPEAFF
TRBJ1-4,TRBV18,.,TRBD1,TGTGCCAGCTTGGGGACAGGAGGTGAAAAACTGTTTTTT,CASLGTGGEKLFF
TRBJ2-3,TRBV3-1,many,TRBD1,TGTGCCAGCAGCCATCGACAGGGGGCAGATACGCAGTATTTT,CASSHRQGADTQYF
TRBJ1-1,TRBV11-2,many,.,TGTGCCAGCAGCTTAGTTGGCGGAAACACTGAAGCTTTCTTT,CASSLVGGNTEAFF
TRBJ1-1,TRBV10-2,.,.,TGCGCCAGCAGAAGACGCGGCACTGAAGCTTTCTTT,CASRRRGTEAFF
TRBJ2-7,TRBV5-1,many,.,TGCGCCAGCAGCTTGGGATTTTTCACCTACGAGCAGTACTTC,CASSLGFFTYEQYF
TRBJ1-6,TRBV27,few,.,TGTGCCAGCTCCCTTCGGAGGTATAATTCACCCCTCCACTTT,CASSLRRYNSPLHF
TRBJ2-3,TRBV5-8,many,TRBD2,TGTGCCAGCAGCTCGCCCACTAGCGGGAGGCCCACAGATACGCAGTATTTT,CASSSPTSGRPTDTQYF
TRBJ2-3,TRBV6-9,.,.,TGTGCCAGCAGTTATCTAGGGAAGGGCACAGATACGCAGTATTTT,CASSYLGKGTDTQYF
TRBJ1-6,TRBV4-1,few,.,TGCGCCAGCAGCCAAGCCCTAGGGGTGGAGTATTCACCCCTCCACTTT,CASSQALGVEYSPLHF
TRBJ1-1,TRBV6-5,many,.,TGTGCCAGCAGTTACCTTTCGGTCGGAGAAGCTTTCTTT,CASSYLSVGEAFF
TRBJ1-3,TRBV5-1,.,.,TGCGCCAGTCGTGGTTTGGAGAACTCTGGAAACACCATATATTTT,CASRGLENSGNTIYF
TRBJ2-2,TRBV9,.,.,TGTGCCAGCAGCGAGGGGACCGGGGAGCTGTTTTTT,CASSEGTGELFF
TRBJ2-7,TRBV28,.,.,TGTGCCAGCAGTTTCTATTGCTACGAGCAGTACTTC,CASSFYCYEQYF
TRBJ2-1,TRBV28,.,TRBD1,TGTGCCAGCAGTTCTCCGGGACAGGGGGACGGCGATGAGCAGTTCTTC,CASSSPGQGDGDEQFF
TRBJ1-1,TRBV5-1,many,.,TGCGCCAGCAGCTTGGCGGATCCGAACACTGAAGCTTTCTTT,CASSLADPNTEAFF
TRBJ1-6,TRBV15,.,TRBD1,TGTGCCACCAGCAATCGACAGGGACCCTATAATTCACCCCTCCACTTT,CATSNRQGPYNSPLHF
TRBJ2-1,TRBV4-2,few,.,TGTGCCAGCAGCCCCCGACCACGGAACAATGAGCAGTTCTTC,CASSPRPRNNEQFF
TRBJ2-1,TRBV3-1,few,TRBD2,TGTGCCAGCAGCAAGGGGTACGGACTAGCGGGAGTTGTTAATGAGCAGTTCTTC,CASSKGYGLAGVVNEQFF
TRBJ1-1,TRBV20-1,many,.,TGCAGTGCTATTTCCGGGAACACTGAAGCTTTCTTT,CSAISGNTEAFF
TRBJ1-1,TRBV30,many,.,TGTGCCTGGAGTGCCCTCAACGGACGCGCTGAAGCTTTCTTT,CAWSALNGRAEAFF
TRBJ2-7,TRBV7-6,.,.,TGTGCCAGCAGCTTAAATGAGGGGTTTTACGAGCAGTACTTC,CASSLNEGFYEQYF
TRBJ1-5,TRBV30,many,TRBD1,TGTGCCGCGCGTGGGGACAGCAGCCAGCATTTT,CAARGDSSQHF
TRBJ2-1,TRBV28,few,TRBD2,TGTGCCAGCACCAAAATGGGTAGCGGGAACTACAATGAGCAGTTCTTC,CASTKMGSGNYNEQFF
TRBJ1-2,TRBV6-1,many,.,TGTGCCAGCAGTGAAGAGAACAGGGAAAACTATGGCTACACCTTC,CASSEENRENYGYTF